This is a list of T cell receptor beta chains from one sample in a study of CD8 T cells in ankylosing spondylitis. TCRdb passed the 5' RACE reads through MiXCR, listing each CDR3 protein once. The table shows about 450,000 distinct CDR3 sequences, with 25% to 30% occurring only once. Material for sequencing was blood, either unsorted or a sorted T cell fraction (not recorded which). These receptors came from a male donor with ankylosing spondylitis. CDR3s include the opening cysteine and the closing phenylalanine or tryptophan. The D gene is left open where the match is weak. Clone sizes are given selectively: once, few, many, or a class where the clone is expanded.

>.|.|TRBJ2-5|TRBV20-1
CSATDWGSGETQYF
TGCAGTGCTACCGACTGGGGGAGTGGGGAGACCCAGTACTTC
>few|.|TRBJ2-7|TRBV12-3/TRBV12-4
CASSLRQDSYEQYF
TGTGCCAGCAGTTTACGGCAGGACTCCTACGAGCAGTACTTC
>.|.|TRBJ1-1|TRBV11-2
CASSFTVGNTEAFF
TGTGCCAGCAGTTTCACGGTGGGGAACACTGAAGCTTTCTTT
>.|.|TRBJ1-1|TRBV14
CASSHTRRRVMNTEAFF
TGTGCCAGCAGCCATACGAGGCGGAGGGTCATGAACACTGAAGCTTTCTTT
>.|.|TRBJ1-2|TRBV5-6
CASSFRQGHGYTF
TGTGCCAGCAGCTTCAGGCAGGGACATGGCTACACCTTC
>few|.|TRBJ2-3|TRBV10-3
CAMGRSGTDTQYF
TGTGCCATGGGTCGTAGCGGCACAGATACGCAGTATTTT
>.|TRBD1|TRBJ1-2|TRBV12-3/TRBV12-4
CASSALTGPYGYTF
TGTGCCAGCAGTGCATTGACAGGGCCCTATGGCTACACCTTC
>few|TRBD2|TRBJ2-2|TRBV28
CASRRLAWIGELFF
TGTGCCAGCAGACGACTAGCTTGGATCGGGGAGCTGTTTTTT
>.|TRBD2|TRBJ2-7|TRBV3-1
CASSFGLAATYEQYF
TGTGCCAGCAGCTTCGGACTAGCGGCCACCTACGAGCAGTACTTC
>few|.|TRBJ1-1|TRBV4-2
CASSQLTEGTEAFF
TGTGCCAGCAGCCAACTAACCGAGGGGACTGAAGCTTTCTTT
>.|TRBD2|TRBJ2-5|TRBV5-1
CASSFREGPETQYF
TGCGCCAGCAGCTTCCGGGAGGGCCCGGAGACCCAGTACTTC
>.|TRBD1|TRBJ2-7|TRBV5-6
CASSPVPTGRPIEQYF
TGTGCCAGCAGCCCCGTGCCGACAGGGCGGCCTATAGAGCAGTACTTC
>.|.|TRBJ2-1|TRBV7-6
CASSPGNSRVNEQFF
TGTGCCAGCAGCCCAGGAAATAGTCGGGTCAATGAGCAGTTCTTC
>.|.|TRBJ2-7|TRBV20-1
CKILRGGYEQYF
TGCAAGATCCTAAGAGGGGGTTACGAGCAGTACTTC
>.|.|TRBJ2-3|TRBV20-1
CSATGTGTDTQYF
TGCAGTGCGACCGGGACTGGGACGGATACGCAGTATTTT
>many|TRBD1|TRBJ1-2|TRBV5-6
CASSYILTGGALNYGYTF
TGTGCCAGCAGCTATATCCTGACAGGGGGCGCGTTGAACTATGGCTACACCTTC
>.|TRBD2|TRBJ2-7|TRBV20-1
CSARFKTSGSPYEQYF
TGCAGTGCTAGATTTAAGACTAGCGGAAGCCCCTACGAGCAGTACTTC
>few|TRBD2|TRBJ2-5|TRBV29-1
CSGSEAGMGETQYF
TGCAGCGGGTCGGAAGCGGGGATGGGAGAGACCCAGTACTTC
>few|.|TRBJ1-4|TRBV24-1
CATSDSRQGGEKLFF
TGTGCCACCAGTGATTCCCGCCAGGGAGGTGAAAAACTGTTTTTT
>.|.|TRBJ2-4|TRBV20-1
CSANRQPGGIQYF
TGCAGTGCTAATCGCCAGCCTGGTGGCATTCAGTACTTC
>.|.|TRBJ2-6|TRBV7-2
CASSLAPIGSTGANVLTF
TGTGCCAGCAGCTTAGCTCCCATAGGCTCGACTGGGGCCAACGTCCTGACTTTC
>.|TRBD1|TRBJ2-2|TRBV4-1
CASSQGQGATGELFF
TGCGCCAGCAGCCAGGGACAGGGGGCGACCGGGGAGCTGTTTTTT
>few|.|TRBJ2-1|TRBV3-1
CASSQAEGQFF
TGTGCCAGCAGCCAAGCCGAGGGGCAGTTCTTC
>.|.|TRBJ2-5|TRBV24-1
CATSVGTSGAQYF
TGTGCCACCAGTGTTGGGACATCGGGGGCCCAGTACTTC
>.|TRBD1|TRBJ1-2|TRBV19
CASNPDRDNYGYTF
TGTGCCAGTAATCCGGACAGGGATAACTATGGCTACACCTTC
>few|.|TRBJ2-1|TRBV20-1
CSASLVAYNEQFF
TGCAGTGCTAGCCTAGTGGCCTACAATGAGCAGTTCTTC
>.|.|TRBJ1-2|TRBV21-1
CASSKAAGGVGGYTF
TGTGCCAGCAGCAAAGCGGCTGGGGGGGTGGGTGGCTACACCTTC
>few|.|TRBJ2-5|TRBV11-2
CASSFNRNQETQYF
TGTGCCAGCAGCTTTAACAGGAACCAAGAGACCCAGTACTTC
>.|TRBD2|TRBJ2-5|TRBV29-1
CSVDFLSGGKETQYF
TGCAGCGTTGATTTTCTATCCGGGGGGAAAGAGACCCAGTACTTC
>many|.|TRBJ2-7|TRBV29-1
CSGRSSYEQYF
TGCAGCGGGAGAAGCTCCTACGAGCAGTACTTC
>few|.|TRBJ1-2|TRBV20-1
CSASPLQGRYTF
TGCAGTGCTAGTCCCTTGCAGGGTCGCTACACCTTC
>.|.|TRBJ1-4|TRBV7-7
CASSFRTNEKLFF
TGTGCCAGCAGCTTCCGGACTAATGAAAAACTGTTTTTT